Listed here is a single T cell receptor (beta chain). What it binds is unknown. The CDR3 extends over 15 amino acids. Germline V gene lookup returns CDR1 SNHLY and CDR2 FYNNEI. V lost 6 bases and J lost 8; bases outside the gene matches: 13. The data were taken from a study of cytomegalovirus exposure and HLA in healthy donors. Study results and limitations: Most of the TCR beta V segments (in an earlier analysis) were productive either about 87% or about 30% of the time. A later analysis linked a missense variant in DCLRE1C to the trimming of TCR beta V and J genes. Most of the CMV-associated TCR beta chains (in a later analysis) appeared to be HLA-restricted.

This PCR relied on a set of 60 Vbeta primers and 13 Jbeta primers. Sequencing used immunoSEQ multiplex PCR; TCRdb keeps in-frame clones, though not all of them. Here the sample spans 130,000 to 150,000 clones, over 60% being singletons. The sequence was obtained from a woman aged 50 to 65 in good health and CMV-seronegative. The sequenced sample consisted of PBMCs. V usage is TRBV2 and J usage is TRBJ1-2; 9 bases line up with TRBD1. CDR3 loop: CASRDRGDRVYGYTF. In nucleotides, the CDR3 is TGTGCCAGCAGAGATCGGGGGGACAGGGTTTACGGCTACACCTTC.